This passage covers 28 T cell receptor beta chains from one sample sequenced in a study of memory B cells and T cells in multiple sclerosis. Profiled with immunoSEQ multiplex PCR; TCRdb holds only in-frame clones, not every one. The sample shows fewer than 40,000 clones, about 82% of them seen only once. These receptors' targets are unknown. After stimulus-free culture, autoproliferating CFSE-dim and non-proliferating CFSE-high T cells were sequenced separately. Replicate wells were pooled after less than eight days of stimulus-free culture of approximately 5x10^7 CFSE-labeled PBMCs. Sequences were obtained from PBMCs from blood kept in culture. The receptors were gathered from a human donor with multiple sclerosis.

The V and J genes are TRBV28 and TRBJ2-5; 7 bases map to TRBD1. V shed 5 bases, J shed 5 bases, and the junction held 8 bases outside the gene matches. The CDR3 loop spans 14 amino acids. Germline CDR1 and CDR2: MDHEN and SYDVKM. The CDR3 nucleotides read TGTGCCAGCAGTCCCCTGACAGGGCTTGAGACCCAGTACTTC. It translates to CASSPLTGLETQYF.

J is TRBJ1-3 and V is TRBV7-6; 9 bases map to TRBD1. With V trimmed by 5 bases and J by 1 base, 6 bases remained unmatched. Germline-derived CDR1 and CDR2 are SGHVS and FNYEAQ. This CDR3 comprises 16 residues. The CDR3 protein is CASSTLTGGSGNTIYF. CDR3 coding DNA: TGTGCCAGCAGCACGCTGACAGGGGGATCTGGAAACACCATATATTTT.

This sequence joins TRBV23-1 and TRBJ1-1; a weak D match, TRBD1 (5 bases). TRBV23-1 is identified as an open reading frame with a role that is uncertain. This CDR3 has 15 residues. Trimming removed 2 bases at V and 4 bases at J, with 14 bases between. CDR3 coding DNA: TGCGCCAGCAGTCAAGGTCGCGACACAGGCACTGAAGCTTTCTTT. Amino acid sequence: CASSQGRDTGTEAFF.

In its sample, this clone was seen once. The chain recombines TRBV19 with TRBJ1-4; no reliable D call. CDR1 is LNHDA and CDR2 is SQIVND in the germline V gene (reference sequence). This CDR3 has 15 amino acids. V lost 4 bases to trimming and J lost 7 bases, with 16 bases between them. CDR3 in amino acids: CASSRGQRDGEKLFF. The CDR3 DNA reads as TGTGCCAGTAGTAGGGGTCAGCGTGACGGTGAAAAACTGTTTTTT.

The chain is built from TRBV6-4 and TRBJ1-2; D not certain. This CDR3 is 14 amino acids long. Deletions cut 0 bases from V and 0 bases from J, with 5 bases between. Germline CDR1 MRHNA, CDR2 SNTAGT. The chain's CDR3 is CASSDSGSNYGYTF. CDR3 DNA sequence: TGTGCCAGCAGTGACTCGGGTTCTAACTATGGCTACACCTTC.

The chain couples TRBV5-6 to TRBJ2-7, with D tentatively TRBD1 or TRBD2 (5 bases each). The CDR3 has 14 amino acids. Germline V gene lookup returns CDR1 SGHDT and CDR2 YYEEEE. V was trimmed by 1 base and J by 4 bases, leaving 12 bases between them. The DNA for the CDR3 is TGTGCCAGCAGCTTGTGGCAGGGCGGGTACGAGCAGTACTTC. Its protein is CASSLWQGGYEQYF.

This chain connects TRBV6-5 to TRBJ2-1; the D is unclear. V shed 5 bases and J shed 1 base, with 6 bases lying between them. CDR1 and CDR2 from the germline V gene are MNHEY and SVGAGI. The CDR3 totals 13 residues. The CDR3 protein is CASSTVSYNEQFF. In nucleotides, the CDR3 is TGTGCCAGCAGTACAGTTTCCTACAATGAGCAGTTCTTC.

V gene TRBV5-1 combines with J gene TRBJ1-2; D possibly corresponds to TRBD1 (6 bases). The V end lost 0 bases, the J end lost 4 bases, and 13 bases lay between the germline ends. This CDR3 is built from 15 residues. The germline V gene has CDR1 SGHRS and CDR2 YFSETQ. The DNA of the CDR3 is TGCGCCAGCAGCTTGGACAGGGTTCAAAGCTATGGCTACACCTTC. This gives the protein CASSLDRVQSYGYTF.

The chain joins TRBV6-6 to TRBJ2-5, with D perhaps matching TRBD1 (6 bases). The CDR3 contains 13 residues. With 6 bases removed from V and 0 bases from J, the gap between germline ends came to 8 bases. The germline gives CDR1 MNHNY, CDR2 SVGAGI (reference sequence). The CDR3 DNA reads as TGTGCCAGCAGGTACAGGGACCAAGAGACCCAGTACTTC. Translating gives CASRYRDQETQYF.

CDR3 protein: CASSGRQANTGELFF. The CDR3 coding sequence is TGTGCCAGCAGTGGGAGACAAGCGAACACCGGGGAGCTGTTTTTT. The rearrangement links TRBV6-5 to TRBJ2-2, with D possibly matching TRBD2 (5 bases). CDR3 length: 15 amino acids. Trimming cost V 5 bases and J 0 bases, with 10 bases left between them. Germline loops: CDR1 MNHEY, CDR2 SVGAGI.

The chain recombines TRBV15 with TRBJ2-2; TRBD2 matches 12 bases. Germline CDR1 LNHNV, CDR2 YYDKDF (reference sequence). J lost 4 bases, V lost 2 bases, and 8 bases had no gene match. The CDR3 spans 18 residues. CDR3 DNA: TGTGCCACCAGCAGAAGGACTAGCGGGGTTCGGGCCACCGGGGAGCTGTTTTTT. Translating it yields CATSRRTSGVRATGELFF.

The chain links TRBV28 to TRBJ2-1; possible D gene TRBD2, 6 bases. Per the germline V gene, CDR1 is MDHEN and CDR2 is SYDVKM. Deletions cut 9 bases from V and 7 bases from J, with 19 bases between. The CDR3 length is 14 residues. The CDR3 region is CASWTGDPFNEQFF. Written as DNA, the CDR3 is TGTGCCAGTTGGACGGGAGACCCCTTTAATGAGCAGTTCTTC.

DNA of the CDR3: TGTGCCAGCAGTTTGGCTCAGCCCCAGCATTTT. Its translation is CASSLAQPQHF. The chain employs TRBV28 and TRBJ1-5; D remains ambiguous. The CDR3 is made up of 11 amino acids. Between the trimmed V and J ends, which lost 3 bases and 6 bases, there was a span of 3 bases. Germline assignment: CDR1 MDHEN and CDR2 SYDVKM.

This clone was detected only once. V and J are TRBV18 and TRBJ1-1; possible D gene TRBD1, 5 bases. V shed 2 bases and J shed 4 bases, with 17 bases lying between them. The CDR3 length is 16 residues. The germline gives CDR1 KGHSH, CDR2 LQKENI. The CDR3 nucleotides read TGTGCCAGCTCACCAAGTTACGGGGCCCTAGGCACTGAAGCTTTCTTT. Translation gives CASSPSYGALGTEAFF.

V gene TRBV13 combines with J gene TRBJ2-4; tentatively, D is TRBD1 or TRBD2 (5 bases each). Germline lookup yields CDR1 PRHDT and CDR2 FYEKMQ (reference sequence). The V end was cut by 3 bases, the J end by 7 bases, with 13 bases between. This CDR3 comprises 14 residues. In nucleotides, the CDR3 is TGTGCCAGCAGCTTGAGGGGAAGGGTGAACATTCAGTACTTC. Protein: CASSLRGRVNIQYF.

The V gene is TRBV9, the J gene TRBJ2-7; TRBD1 might be the D (6 bases). Per the germline V gene, CDR1 is SGDLS and CDR2 is YYNGEE. The CDR3 spans 13 residues. The V and J ends lost 3 bases and 1 base respectively, with 8 bases between them. CDR3 amino acids: CASSGDRSYEQYF. CDR3 DNA: TGTGCCAGCAGCGGAGACAGGTCCTACGAGCAGTACTTC.

The rearrangement uses TRBV7-9 and TRBJ2-1, with 9 bases aligning to TRBD2. The germline gives CDR1 SEHNR, CDR2 FQNEAQ (reference sequence). The CDR3 extends over 17 amino acids. Germline trimming cut 2 bases from V and 5 bases from J; bases unmatched to any gene: 10. The CDR3 region is CASSLSTSGHLDNEQFF. In nucleotides, the CDR3 is TGTGCCAGCAGCTTAAGTACTAGCGGGCATTTAGACAATGAGCAGTTCTTC. Drawing the rest from reference TRBV7-9 and TRBJ2-1, the complete variable domain is DTGVSQNPRHKITKRGQNVTFRCDPISEHNRLYWYRQTLGQGPEFLTYFQNEAQLEKSRLLSDRFSAERPKGSFSTLEIQRTEQGDSAMYLCASSLSTSGHLDNEQFFGPGTRLTVL.

The chain recombines TRBV19 with TRBJ2-7; tentatively, D is TRBD1 or TRBD2 (5 bases each). V was shortened by 5 bases and J by 3 bases, with 11 bases between the two germline ends. CDR3 length: 13 amino acids. Germline V lookup: CDR1 LNHDA, CDR2 SQIVND (reference sequence). The CDR3 here is CASSPGTLYEQYF. CDR3 in DNA: TGTGCCAGTAGTCCCGGGACCCTCTACGAGCAGTACTTC. Full variable domain (rest looked up from reference TRBV19 and TRBJ2-7): DGGITQSPKYLFRKEGQNVTLSCEQNLNHDAMYWYRQDPGQGLRLIYYSQIVNDFQKGDIAEGYSVSREKKESFPLTVTSAQKNPTAFYLCASSPGTLYEQYFGPGTRLTVT.

V and J are TRBV5-6 and TRBJ1-2; D call uncertain. There are 12 residues in the CDR3. CDR1 is SGHDT, CDR2 YYEEEE, per germline. V was pared by 2 bases and J by 4 bases, with 6 bases between. CDR3 in amino acids: CASSFDTYGYTF. The DNA for the CDR3 is TGTGCCAGCAGCTTCGACACCTATGGCTACACCTTC.

This CDR3 reads CASSESAGNNEQFF. CDR3 nucleotide sequence: TGTGCCAGCAGTGAATCTGCGGGAAATAATGAGCAGTTCTTC. J is TRBJ2-1 and V is TRBV25-1; possibly TRBD2 for D (6 bases). This CDR3 has 14 residues. Trimming left V 1 base short and J 7 bases short, with 11 bases between. From germline, CDR1 is MGHDK and CDR2 SYGVNS.

The chain combines TRBV13 with TRBJ2-5; the match to TRBD2 covers 13 bases. With 2 bases clipped from V and 1 base from J, the junction kept 4 bases outside the gene matches. Germline CDR1 PRHDT, CDR2 FYEKMQ (reference sequence). CDR3 length: 17 residues. The CDR3 sequence is CASSLPTSGGPQETQYF. The CDR3 DNA is TGTGCCAGCAGCTTACCGACTAGCGGGGGGCCCCAAGAGACCCAGTACTTC.

This clone was found a few times. This sequence joins TRBV7-9 and TRBJ1-3; TRBD1 is a possible D gene (6 bases). CDR3 length: 15 amino acids. CDR1 and CDR2 from the germline V gene are SEHNR and FQNEAQ (reference sequence). The V end lost 3 bases, the J end lost 0 bases, and 9 bases lay between the germline ends. CDR3 region: CASSLTGSSGNTIYF. The CDR3 nucleotides read TGTGCCAGCAGCTTGACAGGCTCCTCTGGAAACACCATATATTTT.

This clone has a single count. The chain employs TRBV27 and TRBJ2-3; either TRBD1 or TRBD2 may fit D (6 bases each). Germline V CDR1 and CDR2: MNHEY, SMNVEV (reference sequence). The CDR3 is 15 residues long. The V gene lost 5 bases and the J gene lost 2 bases, with 14 bases spanning the gap. This chain's CDR3 is CASSPWGAPTDTQYF. CDR3 in DNA: TGTGCCAGCAGTCCTTGGGGGGCCCCCACAGATACGCAGTATTTT.

The CDR3: CASSAGPGRTEAFF. The CDR3 DNA reads as TGTGCCAGCAGCGCGGGACCGGGGAGGACTGAAGCTTTCTTT. V and J are TRBV5-6 and TRBJ1-1; weak D call: TRBD1 (5 bases). Trimming took off 4 bases at V and 5 bases at J, with 15 bases between the two ends. The CDR3 sequence is 14 residues long. Germline lookup yields CDR1 SGHDT and CDR2 YYEEEE.

The chain combines TRBV19 with TRBJ2-7, with 11 bases identical to TRBD2. CDR1 and CDR2 (germline): LNHDA, SQIVND (reference sequence). The junction had 4 bases not matched to a gene; V was cut back by 9 bases and J by 3 bases. This CDR3 spans 13 amino acids. The DNA for the CDR3 is TGTGCCAGGGGACTAGCGGCTATCTACGAGCAGTACTTC. Its protein product is CARGLAAIYEQYF. The full variable domain, in which reference TRBV19 and TRBJ2-7 provide the parts outside the CDR3, is DGGITQSPKYLFRKEGQNVTLSCEQNLNHDAMYWYRQDPGQGLRLIYYSQIVNDFQKGDIAEGYSVSREKKESFPLTVTSAQKNPTAFYLCARGLAAIYEQYFGPGTRLTVT.

The chain joins TRBV5-6 to TRBJ2-1; D unresolved. V was pared by 0 bases and J by 6 bases, with 4 bases between. Per germline, CDR1 SGHDT and CDR2 YYEEEE. CDR3 length equals 12 residues. As DNA, the CDR3 is TGTGCCAGCAGCTTGGGGCTCAATGAGCAGTTCTTC. Amino acids: CASSLGLNEQFF.

The chain joins TRBV7-9 to TRBJ1-4; D unresolved. The CDR3 sequence is 13 residues long. CDR1 is SEHNR and CDR2 is FQNEAQ in the germline V gene (reference sequence). With 2 bases removed from V and 8 bases from J, the gap between germline ends came to 9 bases. This CDR3 is CASSLPGMEKLFF. CDR3 DNA: TGTGCCAGCAGCTTACCGGGAATGGAAAAACTGTTTTTT.

The sample holds a few counts of this clone. The rearrangement uses TRBV20-1 and TRBJ2-3, with D possibly matching TRBD1 (6 bases). Per germline, CDR1 DFQATT and CDR2 SNEGSKA (reference sequence). Deletions cut 4 bases from V and 11 bases from J, with 13 bases between. The CDR3 length is 11 residues. DNA for the CDR3: TGCAGTGCTACCAGGACAGAAAAGCAGTATTTT. Protein sequence: CSATRTEKQYF.